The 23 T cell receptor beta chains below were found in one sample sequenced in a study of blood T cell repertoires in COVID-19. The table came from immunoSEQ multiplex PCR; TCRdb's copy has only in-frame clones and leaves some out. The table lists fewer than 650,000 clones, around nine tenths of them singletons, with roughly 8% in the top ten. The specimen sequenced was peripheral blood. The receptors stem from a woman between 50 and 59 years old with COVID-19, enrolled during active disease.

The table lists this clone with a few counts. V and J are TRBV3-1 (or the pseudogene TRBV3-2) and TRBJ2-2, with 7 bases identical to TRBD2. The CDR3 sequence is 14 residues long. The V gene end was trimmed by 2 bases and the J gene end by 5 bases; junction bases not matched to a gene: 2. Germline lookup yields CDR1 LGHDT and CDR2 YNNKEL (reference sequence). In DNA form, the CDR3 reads TGTGCCAGCAGCCAAAGGGAGGGGACCGGGGAGCTGTTTTTT. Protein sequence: CASSQREGTGELFF.

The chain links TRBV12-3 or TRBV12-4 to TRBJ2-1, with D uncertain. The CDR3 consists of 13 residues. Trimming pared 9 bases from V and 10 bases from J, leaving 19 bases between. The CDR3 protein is CASRPSHKAEQFF. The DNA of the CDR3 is TGTGCCAGTCGCCCCTCGCATAAAGCCGAGCAGTTCTTC.

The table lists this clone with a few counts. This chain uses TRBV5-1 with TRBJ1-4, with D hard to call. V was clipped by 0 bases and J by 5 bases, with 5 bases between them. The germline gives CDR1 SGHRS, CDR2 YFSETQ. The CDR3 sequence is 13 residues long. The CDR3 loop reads CASSLEQNEKLFF. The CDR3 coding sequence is TGCGCCAGCAGCTTGGAACAGAATGAAAAACTGTTTTTT.

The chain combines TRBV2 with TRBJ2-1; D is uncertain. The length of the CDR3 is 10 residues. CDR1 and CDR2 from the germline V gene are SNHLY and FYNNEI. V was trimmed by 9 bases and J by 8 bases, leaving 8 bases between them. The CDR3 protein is CASQNYEQFF. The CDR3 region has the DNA TGTGCCAGTCAAAATTATGAGCAGTTCTTC.

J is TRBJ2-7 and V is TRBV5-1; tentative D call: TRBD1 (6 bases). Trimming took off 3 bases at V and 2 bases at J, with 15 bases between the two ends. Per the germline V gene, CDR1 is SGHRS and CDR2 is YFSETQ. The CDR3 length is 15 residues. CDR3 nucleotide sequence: TGCGCCAGCAGCTCAGGGGCAGGGATAACCTACGAGCAGTACTTC. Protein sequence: CASSSGAGITYEQYF.

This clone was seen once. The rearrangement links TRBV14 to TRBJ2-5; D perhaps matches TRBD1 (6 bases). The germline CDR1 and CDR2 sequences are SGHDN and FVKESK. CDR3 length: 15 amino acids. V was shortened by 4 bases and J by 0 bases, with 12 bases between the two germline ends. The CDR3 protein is CASSPLGHNQETQYF. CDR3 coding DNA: TGTGCCAGCAGCCCCCTGGGACATAACCAAGAGACCCAGTACTTC.

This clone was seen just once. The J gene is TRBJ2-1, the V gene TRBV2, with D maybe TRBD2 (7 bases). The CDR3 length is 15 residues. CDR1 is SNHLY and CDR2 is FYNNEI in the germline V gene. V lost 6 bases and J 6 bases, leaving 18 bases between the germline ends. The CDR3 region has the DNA TGTGCCAGCAGGTTTGAAGGGGGGGGTGTCAATGAGCAGTTCTTC. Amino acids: CASRFEGGGVNEQFF.

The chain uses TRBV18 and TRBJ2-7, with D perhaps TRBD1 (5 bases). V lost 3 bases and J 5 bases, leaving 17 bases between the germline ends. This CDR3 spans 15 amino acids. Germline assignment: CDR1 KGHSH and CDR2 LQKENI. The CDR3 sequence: CASSPQTGLRDEQYF. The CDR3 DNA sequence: TGTGCCAGCTCACCCCAAACAGGTCTTCGGGACGAGCAGTACTTC.

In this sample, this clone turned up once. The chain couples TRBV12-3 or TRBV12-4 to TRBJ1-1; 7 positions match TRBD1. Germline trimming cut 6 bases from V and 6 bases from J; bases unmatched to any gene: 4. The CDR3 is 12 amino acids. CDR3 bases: TGTGCCAGCAGCCTCACAGGGGCTGAAGCTTTCTTT. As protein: CASSLTGAEAFF.

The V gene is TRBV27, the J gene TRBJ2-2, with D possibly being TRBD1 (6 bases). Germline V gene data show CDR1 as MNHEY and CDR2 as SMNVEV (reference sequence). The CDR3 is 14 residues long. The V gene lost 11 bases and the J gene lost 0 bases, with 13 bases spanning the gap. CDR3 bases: TGTGCCGTGAGGGACATAACGAACACCGGGGAGCTGTTTTTT. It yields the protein CAVRDITNTGELFF.

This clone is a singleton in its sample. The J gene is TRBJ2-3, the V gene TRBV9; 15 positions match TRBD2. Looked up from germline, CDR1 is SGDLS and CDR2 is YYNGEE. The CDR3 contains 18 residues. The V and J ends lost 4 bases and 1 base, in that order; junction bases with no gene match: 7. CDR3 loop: CASSWTSGGAYGTDTQYF. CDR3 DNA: TGTGCCAGCAGCTGGACTAGCGGGGGGGCGTATGGCACAGATACGCAGTATTTT. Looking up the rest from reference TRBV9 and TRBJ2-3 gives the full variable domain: DSGVTQTPKHLITATGQRVTLRCSPRSGDLSVYWYQQSLDQGLQFLIQYYNGEERAKGNILERFSAQQFPDLHSELNLSSLELGDSALYFCASSWTSGGAYGTDTQYFGPGTRLTVL.

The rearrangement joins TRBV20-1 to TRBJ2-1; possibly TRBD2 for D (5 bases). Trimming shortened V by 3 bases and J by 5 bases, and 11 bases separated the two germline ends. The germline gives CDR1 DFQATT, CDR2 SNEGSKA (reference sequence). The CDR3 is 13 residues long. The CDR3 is CSASEADDNEQFF. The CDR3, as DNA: TGCAGTGCTAGTGAAGCGGATGACAATGAGCAGTTCTTC.

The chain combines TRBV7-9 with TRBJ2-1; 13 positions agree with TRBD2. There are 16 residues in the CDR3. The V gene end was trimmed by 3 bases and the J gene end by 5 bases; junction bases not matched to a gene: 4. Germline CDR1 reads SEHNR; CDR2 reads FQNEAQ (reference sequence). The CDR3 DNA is TGTGCCAGCAGCTTCCCACTAGCGGGGGGGAACAATGAGCAGTTCTTC. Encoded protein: CASSFPLAGGNNEQFF.

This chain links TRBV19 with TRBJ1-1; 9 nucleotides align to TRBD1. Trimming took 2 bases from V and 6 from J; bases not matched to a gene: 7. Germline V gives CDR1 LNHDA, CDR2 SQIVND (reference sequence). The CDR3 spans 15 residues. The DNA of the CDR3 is TGTGCCAGTAGTATACCGGGACAGGGTAGGTCTGAAGCTTTCTTT. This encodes CASSIPGQGRSEAFF.

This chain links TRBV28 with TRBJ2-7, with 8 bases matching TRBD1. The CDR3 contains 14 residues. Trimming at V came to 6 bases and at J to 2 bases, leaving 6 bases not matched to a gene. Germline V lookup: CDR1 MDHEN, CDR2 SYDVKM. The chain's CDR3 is CASSTGTGTYEQYF. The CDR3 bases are TGTGCCAGCAGCACCGGGACAGGAACCTACGAGCAGTACTTC. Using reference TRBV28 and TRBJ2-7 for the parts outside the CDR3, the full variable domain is DVKVTQSSRYLVKRTGEKVFLECVQDMDHENMFWYRQDPGLGLRLIYFSYDVKMKEKGDIPEGYSVSREKKERFSLILESASTNQTSMYLCASSTGTGTYEQYFGPGTRLTVT.

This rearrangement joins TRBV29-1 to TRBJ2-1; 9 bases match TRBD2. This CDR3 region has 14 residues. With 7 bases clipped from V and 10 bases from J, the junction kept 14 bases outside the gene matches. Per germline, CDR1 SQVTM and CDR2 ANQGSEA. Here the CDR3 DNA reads TGCAGCGCCCTCGCGGGGGGGCCTCAAAGGGAGCAGTTCTTC. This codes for CSALAGGPQREQFF.

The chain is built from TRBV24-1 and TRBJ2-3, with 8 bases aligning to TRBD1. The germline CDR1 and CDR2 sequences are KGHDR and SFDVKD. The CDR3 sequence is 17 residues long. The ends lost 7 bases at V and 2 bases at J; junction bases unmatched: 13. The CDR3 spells CATSGEALGQVTDTQYF. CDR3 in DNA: TGTGCCACCAGCGGGGAAGCGTTGGGACAGGTCACAGATACGCAGTATTTT.

DNA of the CDR3: TGTGCCAGCAGCCACCCCGAGGGTTTTGAGCAGTTCTTC. It encodes CASSHPEGFEQFF. The chain is built from TRBV6-5 and TRBJ2-1; possibly TRBD2 for D (5 bases). V was pared by 6 bases and J by 9 bases, with 15 bases between. Germline CDR1 is MNHEY and CDR2 is SVGAGI. The CDR3 totals 13 residues.

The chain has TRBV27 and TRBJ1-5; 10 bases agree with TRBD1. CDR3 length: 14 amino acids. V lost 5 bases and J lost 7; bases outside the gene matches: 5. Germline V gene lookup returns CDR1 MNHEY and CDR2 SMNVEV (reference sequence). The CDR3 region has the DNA TGTGCCAGCAGTCGTGGACAGGGGGGACAGCCCCAGCATTTT. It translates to CASSRGQGGQPQHF.

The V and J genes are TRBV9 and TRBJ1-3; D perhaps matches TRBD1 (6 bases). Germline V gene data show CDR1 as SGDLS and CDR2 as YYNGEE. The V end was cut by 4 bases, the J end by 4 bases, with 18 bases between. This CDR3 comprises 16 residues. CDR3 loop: CASSTSPTGRGNTIYF. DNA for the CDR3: TGTGCCAGCAGCACCAGCCCAACAGGGAGAGGAAACACCATATATTTT.

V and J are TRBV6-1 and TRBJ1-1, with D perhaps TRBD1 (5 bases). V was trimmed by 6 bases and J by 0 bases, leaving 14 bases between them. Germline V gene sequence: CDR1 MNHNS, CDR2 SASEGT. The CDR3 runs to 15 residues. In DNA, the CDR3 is TGTGCCAGCAGCCTAGGGGAGGACATGAACACTGAAGCTTTCTTT. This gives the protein CASSLGEDMNTEAFF.

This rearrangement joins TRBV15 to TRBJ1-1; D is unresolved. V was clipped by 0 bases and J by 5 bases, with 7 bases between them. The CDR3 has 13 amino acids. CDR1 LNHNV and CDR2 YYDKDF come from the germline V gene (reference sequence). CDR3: CATSRERETEAFF. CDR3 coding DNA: TGTGCCACCAGCAGAGAACGGGAGACTGAAGCTTTCTTT.

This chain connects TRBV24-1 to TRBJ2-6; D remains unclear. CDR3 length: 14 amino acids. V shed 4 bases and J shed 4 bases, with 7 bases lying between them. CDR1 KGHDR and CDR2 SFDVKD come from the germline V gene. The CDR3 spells CATSDTKGANVLTF. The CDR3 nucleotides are TGTGCCACCAGTGACACAAAAGGGGCCAACGTCCTGACTTTC.